Listed below are T cell receptor beta chains from one sample, sequenced in a study of blood T cells in healthy people across ages. TCRdb recomputed calls from the 5' RACE reads with MiXCR, one row per CDR3 protein. The sample lists some 690,000 distinct CDR3 sequences, approximately 21% occurring once. The material sequenced was blood. Every receptor here comes from a man in his 70s in good health. The CDR3 runs from the conserved cysteine through the conserved F or W. A D gene is named only where the DNA matches it firmly. Expanded clones get a size class; other rows say once, few or many, or leave the size out.

j_call: TRBJ1-1
d_call: .
v_call: TRBV28
clone_size: .
cdr3_nt: TGTGCCACCTTCAGTAACACTGAAGCTTTCTTT
cdr3_aa: CATFSNTEAFF

j_call: TRBJ2-3
d_call: .
v_call: TRBV2
clone_size: .
cdr3_nt: TGTGCCAGCATAGACTTGGCGGGCACAGATACGCAGTATTTT
cdr3_aa: CASIDLAGTDTQYF

j_call: TRBJ1-6
d_call: .
v_call: TRBV19
clone_size: many
cdr3_nt: TGTGCCAGTAGTATACAGGGTACCGCTTCACCCCTCCACTTT
cdr3_aa: CASSIQGTASPLHF

j_call: TRBJ2-5
d_call: .
v_call: TRBV5-1
clone_size: .
cdr3_nt: TGCGCCAGCAGCTTGGCCCGAGGGTTGAATCAAGAGACCCAGTACTTC
cdr3_aa: CASSLARGLNQETQYF

j_call: TRBJ2-1
d_call: .
v_call: TRBV7-3
clone_size: few
cdr3_nt: TGTGCCAGCAGCTTAAATCCTGTGTCGGACAATGAGCAGTTCTTC
cdr3_aa: CASSLNPVSDNEQFF

j_call: TRBJ2-1
d_call: TRBD2
v_call: TRBV12-3/TRBV12-4
clone_size: .
cdr3_nt: TGTGCCAGCAGTTTAGCGCGTGGTAGCGGGACCTACAATGAGCAGTTCTTC
cdr3_aa: CASSLARGSGTYNEQFF

j_call: TRBJ1-2
d_call: TRBD1
v_call: TRBV7-9
clone_size: .
cdr3_nt: TGTGCCAGCAGCCCCGGACAGGGGGCGCATCATGGCTACACCTTC
cdr3_aa: CASSPGQGAHHGYTF

j_call: TRBJ1-1
d_call: .
v_call: TRBV13
clone_size: .
cdr3_nt: TGTGCCAGCAGCTTATCGGGGGTTCCCGCTGAAGCTTTCTTT
cdr3_aa: CASSLSGVPAEAFF

j_call: TRBJ2-2
d_call: .
v_call: TRBV5-5
clone_size: few
cdr3_nt: TGTGCCAGCAGCTTGACACAGTCGGCCGGGGAGCTGTTTTTT
cdr3_aa: CASSLTQSAGELFF

j_call: TRBJ2-3
d_call: TRBD2
v_call: TRBV28
clone_size: .
cdr3_nt: TGTGCCAGCAGCTATGCCAGGGCGGGAGGGATAGATAGGCAGTATTTT
cdr3_aa: CASSYARAGGIDRQYF

j_call: TRBJ1-1
d_call: .
v_call: TRBV6-5
clone_size: .
cdr3_nt: TGTGCCAGCAGAGCGACAGGTAGGGACACTGAAGCTTTCTTT
cdr3_aa: CASRATGRDTEAFF

j_call: TRBJ2-2
d_call: TRBD2
v_call: TRBV4-3
clone_size: few
cdr3_nt: TGCGCCAGCAGTGGGACTAGCGGGTACCCGAACACCGGGGAGCTGTTTTTT
cdr3_aa: CASSGTSGYPNTGELFF

j_call: TRBJ1-1
d_call: .
v_call: TRBV12-3/TRBV12-4
clone_size: .
cdr3_nt: TGTGCCAGCACTTTGGGGACAACCTATGAAGCTTTCTTT
cdr3_aa: CASTLGTTYEAFF

j_call: TRBJ2-3
d_call: .
v_call: TRBV11-3
clone_size: .
cdr3_nt: TGTGCCAGCAGTCGCGGGTCTCTCACAGATACGCAGTATTTT
cdr3_aa: CASSRGSLTDTQYF

j_call: TRBJ2-3
d_call: .
v_call: TRBV20-1
clone_size: .
cdr3_nt: TGCAGTGGGCAACGGGGAGACCGAGATACGCAGTATTTT
cdr3_aa: CSGQRGDRDTQYF

j_call: TRBJ2-3
d_call: TRBD2
v_call: TRBV2
clone_size: few
cdr3_nt: TGTGCCAGCAGGAGAGAGAGTGCGGGGGGTGATACGCAGTATTTT
cdr3_aa: CASRRESAGGDTQYF

j_call: TRBJ2-1
d_call: .
v_call: TRBV21-1
clone_size: .
cdr3_nt: TGTGCCAGCAGCAAAGTTTCTAGCGGGGGCCAAAAGTACTTC
cdr3_aa: CASSKVSSGGQKYF

j_call: TRBJ2-1
d_call: .
v_call: TRBV4-1
clone_size: .
cdr3_nt: TGCGCCAGCAGCTCCGGACTCCTCTCCCGCTCGTACAATGAGCAGTTCTTC
cdr3_aa: CASSSGLLSRSYNEQFF

j_call: TRBJ2-5
d_call: .
v_call: TRBV29-1
clone_size: .
cdr3_nt: TGCAGCGTTGTCCTAGGGCTGGAGACCCAGTACTTC
cdr3_aa: CSVVLGLETQYF

j_call: TRBJ2-3
d_call: TRBD2
v_call: TRBV2
clone_size: .
cdr3_nt: TGTGCCAGCAGTGAAAAGCGGGCTAGCGGGAAGGCAGATACGCAGTATTTT
cdr3_aa: CASSEKRASGKADTQYF

j_call: TRBJ2-5
d_call: .
v_call: TRBV6-5
clone_size: few
cdr3_nt: TGTGCCAGCAGTCCCCGCAACAGGGTACAAGAGACCCAGTACTTC
cdr3_aa: CASSPRNRVQETQYF

j_call: TRBJ2-7
d_call: TRBD2
v_call: TRBV20-1
clone_size: few
cdr3_nt: TGCAGTGCTAGAATAGCGGGGGGCTACGAGCAGTACTTC
cdr3_aa: CSARIAGGYEQYF

j_call: TRBJ2-7
d_call: .
v_call: TRBV19
clone_size: few
cdr3_nt: TGTGCCAGTAGTATCTTCGGCTCCTACGAGCAGTACTTC
cdr3_aa: CASSIFGSYEQYF

j_call: TRBJ2-3
d_call: .
v_call: TRBV28
clone_size: .
cdr3_nt: TGTGCCAGCAGTCGACTAGAACACACAGATACGCAGTATTTT
cdr3_aa: CASSRLEHTDTQYF

j_call: TRBJ2-3
d_call: .
v_call: TRBV5-1
clone_size: .
cdr3_nt: TGCGCCAGCAGCTTGGAATTCTCCCCGGATACGCAGTATTTT
cdr3_aa: CASSLEFSPDTQYF

j_call: TRBJ2-1
d_call: .
v_call: TRBV7-2
clone_size: few
cdr3_nt: TGTGCCAGCAGCTTAGGGGTGACAGGAACCTTC
cdr3_aa: CASSLGVTGTF

j_call: TRBJ2-3
d_call: .
v_call: TRBV11-2
clone_size: .
cdr3_nt: TGTGCCAGCAGCTTGGCGGAAAGCACAGATACGCAGTATTTT
cdr3_aa: CASSLAESTDTQYF

j_call: TRBJ1-4
d_call: .
v_call: TRBV29-1
clone_size: few
cdr3_nt: TGCAGCGTTGCCCGGGACGCCCAGCTCACTAATGAAAAACTGTTTTTT
cdr3_aa: CSVARDAQLTNEKLFF

j_call: TRBJ2-3
d_call: .
v_call: TRBV12-3/TRBV12-4
clone_size: once
cdr3_nt: TGTGCCAGCGTTTTAGCCGGGGTTAAAGCAGATGCGCAGTATTTT
cdr3_aa: CASVLAGVKADAQYF

j_call: TRBJ1-2
d_call: TRBD1
v_call: TRBV28
clone_size: few
cdr3_nt: TGTGCCAGCCGCGGACAGGTGGATGGCTACACCTTC
cdr3_aa: CASRGQVDGYTF

j_call: TRBJ1-1
d_call: TRBD1
v_call: TRBV6-2/TRBV6-3
clone_size: few
cdr3_nt: TGTGCCAGCAGTCCGACAGGGACCACTGAAGCTTTCTTT
cdr3_aa: CASSPTGTTEAFF

j_call: TRBJ1-1
d_call: .
v_call: TRBV29-1
clone_size: .
cdr3_nt: TGCAGCGTTGGGACCCTGGGGTTGACGGGCACTGAAGCTTTCTTT
cdr3_aa: CSVGTLGLTGTEAFF

j_call: TRBJ2-7
d_call: .
v_call: TRBV18
clone_size: few
cdr3_nt: TGTGCCAGCTCAGCAGAACAGGTCTCCTACGAGCAGTACTTC
cdr3_aa: CASSAEQVSYEQYF

j_call: TRBJ2-1
d_call: .
v_call: TRBV6-6
clone_size: few
cdr3_nt: TGTGCCAGCACTCTGAGCGTGGGGTGGAATGAGCAGTCCTTC
cdr3_aa: CASTLSVGWNEQSF

j_call: TRBJ2-5
d_call: .
v_call: TRBV7-8
clone_size: .
cdr3_nt: TGTGCCAGCAGCTTAGCAGTCGGATCCCCGGAGTACTTC
cdr3_aa: CASSLAVGSPEYF

j_call: TRBJ2-1
d_call: TRBD2
v_call: TRBV24-1
clone_size: .
cdr3_nt: TGTGCCACCAGTGATTGGGCCGGGACTAGTTATGAGCAGTTCTTC
cdr3_aa: CATSDWAGTSYEQFF

j_call: TRBJ1-2
d_call: .
v_call: TRBV20-1
clone_size: .
cdr3_nt: TGCAGTGCTAGAGACACCGGGTCACTTTCTTATGGCTACACCTTC
cdr3_aa: CSARDTGSLSYGYTF

j_call: TRBJ2-1
d_call: TRBD2
v_call: TRBV7-2
clone_size: .
cdr3_nt: TGTGCCAGCAGCCCCGATGGTAGCGGGGTCTACAATGAGCAGTTCTTC
cdr3_aa: CASSPDGSGVYNEQFF

j_call: TRBJ1-1
d_call: .
v_call: TRBV20-1
clone_size: few
cdr3_nt: TGCAGTGCTAGAGCCGTCTCTGGGCGGAACACTGAAGCTTTCTTT
cdr3_aa: CSARAVSGRNTEAFF

j_call: TRBJ1-1
d_call: .
v_call: TRBV7-8
clone_size: .
cdr3_nt: TGTGCCAGCAGCCAATCGGGGACTTTCCTGAACACTGAAGCTTTCTTT
cdr3_aa: CASSQSGTFLNTEAFF

j_call: TRBJ2-1
d_call: .
v_call: TRBV5-1
clone_size: few
cdr3_nt: TGCGCCAGCAGCCCCCGCCGAGACTATATCTACAATGAGCAGTTCTTC
cdr3_aa: CASSPRRDYIYNEQFF

j_call: TRBJ2-1
d_call: TRBD2
v_call: TRBV25-1
clone_size: few
cdr3_nt: TGTGCCAGCGCCGGGACTAGCATCCACAATGAGCAGTTCTTC
cdr3_aa: CASAGTSIHNEQFF

j_call: TRBJ2-4
d_call: TRBD2
v_call: TRBV12-3/TRBV12-4
clone_size: .
cdr3_nt: TGTGCCAGCAGTACCCTAGCGGGAGTGGACATTCAGTACTTC
cdr3_aa: CASSTLAGVDIQYF

j_call: TRBJ2-3
d_call: .
v_call: TRBV4-3
clone_size: .
cdr3_nt: TGCGCCAGCACCCCGGGGGTGAACGGAGGTACGCAGTATTTT
cdr3_aa: CASTPGVNGGTQYF

j_call: TRBJ2-1
d_call: .
v_call: TRBV7-2
clone_size: few
cdr3_nt: TGTGCCAGCAGCTTACGGGGGACGACCTACAATGAGCAGTTCTTC
cdr3_aa: CASSLRGTTYNEQFF

j_call: TRBJ2-5
d_call: TRBD2
v_call: TRBV20-1
clone_size: few
cdr3_nt: TGCAGTGCTAGAGATGACAGCGGGGGGGCCCAGACCCAGTACTTC
cdr3_aa: CSARDDSGGAQTQYF

j_call: TRBJ1-5
d_call: TRBD1
v_call: TRBV20-1
clone_size: once
cdr3_nt: TGCAGTGCTAGAGAGGGCAGGGGGAATCAGCCCCAGCATTTT
cdr3_aa: CSAREGRGNQPQHF

j_call: TRBJ2-1
d_call: TRBD2
v_call: TRBV4-3
clone_size: few
cdr3_nt: TGCGCCAGCAGCCGAATCGGGGGGGGCGAGCAGTTCTTC
cdr3_aa: CASSRIGGGEQFF

j_call: TRBJ2-3
d_call: .
v_call: TRBV5-1
clone_size: few
cdr3_nt: TGCGCCAGCAGCTTGGCCGTCGGGATCGGGACAGATACGCAGTATTTT
cdr3_aa: CASSLAVGIGTDTQYF

j_call: TRBJ1-3
d_call: .
v_call: TRBV20-1
clone_size: many
cdr3_nt: TGCAGTGCTAGACGGTTTACGGGGGGAAACACCATATATTTT
cdr3_aa: CSARRFTGGNTIYF

j_call: TRBJ2-3
d_call: .
v_call: TRBV10-3
clone_size: .
cdr3_nt: TGTGCCATCAGTGTTCGAGGGGGTTCTAGCACAGATACGCAGTATTTT
cdr3_aa: CAISVRGGSSTDTQYF